This T cell receptor (beta chain) came from a study of graft-versus-host responses after intestinal transplantation. Germline V gene data show CDR1 as SEHNR and CDR2 as FQNEAQ (reference sequence). Trimming removed 4 bases from V and 7 bases from J, with 11 bases in between. This CDR3 has 13 amino acids. The assay was immunoSEQ multiplex PCR, and TCRdb's table has in-frame clones only and misses some. The sample shows 65,000 to 100,000 clones, about nine tenths of them seen only once. Of note for this clone: Its antigen is not identified.

The chain is built from TRBV7-9 and TRBJ2-1; unclear D gene. Sequenced material: unstimulated CD8+ T cells sorted from spleen or lymph node cells, taken before transplant. The TCR comes from a human donor who was the organ donor for an intestinal transplant. In DNA, the CDR3 is TGTGCCAGCAGCTCTACCGATATGAATGAGCAGTTCTTC. Encoded protein: CASSSTDMNEQFF.